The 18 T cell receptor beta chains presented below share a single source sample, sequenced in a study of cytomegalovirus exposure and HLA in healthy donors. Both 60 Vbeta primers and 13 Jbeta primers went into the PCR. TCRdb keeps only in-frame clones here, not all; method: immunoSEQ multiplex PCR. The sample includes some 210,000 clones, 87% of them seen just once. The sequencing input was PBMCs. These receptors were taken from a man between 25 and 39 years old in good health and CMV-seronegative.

The CDR3 reads CASSIDRGNTEAFF. The DNA for the CDR3 is TGTGCCAGCAGTATCGACAGGGGGAACACTGAAGCTTTCTTT. The gene calls are TRBV2 and TRBJ1-1; 8 bases align to TRBD1. CDR3 length: 14 residues. Germline trimming cut 5 bases from V and 1 base from J; bases unmatched to any gene: 3. Per the germline V gene, CDR1 is SNHLY and CDR2 is FYNNEI.

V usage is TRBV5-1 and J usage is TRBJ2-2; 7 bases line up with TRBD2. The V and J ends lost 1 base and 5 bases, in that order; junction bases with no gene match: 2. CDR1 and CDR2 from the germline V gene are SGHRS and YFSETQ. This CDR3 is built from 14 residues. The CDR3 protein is CASSLPGGTGELFF. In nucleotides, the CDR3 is TGCGCCAGCAGCTTGCCGGGGGGAACCGGGGAGCTGTTTTTT.

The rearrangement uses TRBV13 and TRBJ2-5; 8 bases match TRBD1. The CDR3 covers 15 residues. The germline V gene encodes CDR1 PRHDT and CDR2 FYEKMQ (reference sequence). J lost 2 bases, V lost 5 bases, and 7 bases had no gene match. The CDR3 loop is CASSHRTGQQETQYF. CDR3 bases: TGTGCCAGCAGCCACAGGACAGGGCAACAAGAGACCCAGTACTTC.

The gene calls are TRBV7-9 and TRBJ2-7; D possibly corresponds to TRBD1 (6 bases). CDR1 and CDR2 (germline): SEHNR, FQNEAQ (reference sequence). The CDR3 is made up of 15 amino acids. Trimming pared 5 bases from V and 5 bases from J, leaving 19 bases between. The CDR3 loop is CASSAPRGGAHEQYF. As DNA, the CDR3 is TGTGCCAGCAGCGCCCCCAGAGGGGGTGCCCACGAGCAGTACTTC.

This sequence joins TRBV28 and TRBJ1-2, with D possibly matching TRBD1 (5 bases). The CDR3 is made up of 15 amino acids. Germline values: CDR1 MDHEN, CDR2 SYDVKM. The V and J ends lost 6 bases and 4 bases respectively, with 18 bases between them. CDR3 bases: TGTGCCAGCAGCTACCGGGACTCCTCGGGCTATGGCTACACCTTC. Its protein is CASSYRDSSGYGYTF.

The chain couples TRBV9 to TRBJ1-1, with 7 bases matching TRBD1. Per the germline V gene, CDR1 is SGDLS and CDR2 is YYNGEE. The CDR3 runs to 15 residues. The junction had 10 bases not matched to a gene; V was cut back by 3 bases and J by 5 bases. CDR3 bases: TGTGCCAGCAGCGCAGGTGACAGGGAGTTAACTGAAGCTTTCTTT. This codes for CASSAGDRELTEAFF.

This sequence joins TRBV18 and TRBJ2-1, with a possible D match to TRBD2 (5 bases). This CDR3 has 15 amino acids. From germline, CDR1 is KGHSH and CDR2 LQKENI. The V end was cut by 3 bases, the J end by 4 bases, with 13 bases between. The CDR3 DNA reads TGTGCCAGCTCACCCCCCCTCGGGAAGTACAATGAGCAGTTCTTC. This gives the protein CASSPPLGKYNEQFF.

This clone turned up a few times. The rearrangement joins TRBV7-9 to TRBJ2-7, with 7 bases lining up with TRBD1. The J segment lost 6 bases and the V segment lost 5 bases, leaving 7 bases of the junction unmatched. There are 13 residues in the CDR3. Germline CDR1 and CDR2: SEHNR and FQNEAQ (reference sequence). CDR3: CASSGGQSREQYF. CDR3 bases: TGTGCCAGCAGCGGGGGACAGTCCCGCGAGCAGTACTTC.

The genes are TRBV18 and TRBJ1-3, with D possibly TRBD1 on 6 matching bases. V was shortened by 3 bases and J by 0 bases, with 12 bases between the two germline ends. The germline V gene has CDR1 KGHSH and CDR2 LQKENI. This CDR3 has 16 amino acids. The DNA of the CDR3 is TGTGCCAGCTCACCGCGTACAGGGAGCTCTGGAAACACCATATATTTT. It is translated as CASSPRTGSSGNTIYF.

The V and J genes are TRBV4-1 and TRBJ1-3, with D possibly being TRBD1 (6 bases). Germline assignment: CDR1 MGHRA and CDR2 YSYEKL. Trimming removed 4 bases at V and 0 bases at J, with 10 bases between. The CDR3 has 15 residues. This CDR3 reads CASSRRQDSGNTIYF. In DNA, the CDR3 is TGCGCCAGCAGCCGCAGACAGGACTCTGGAAACACCATATATTTT.

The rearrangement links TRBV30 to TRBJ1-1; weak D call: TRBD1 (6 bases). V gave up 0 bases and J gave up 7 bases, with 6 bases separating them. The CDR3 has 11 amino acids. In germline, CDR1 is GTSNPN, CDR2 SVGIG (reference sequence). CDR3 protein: CAWSVDSEAFF. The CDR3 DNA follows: TGTGCCTGGAGTGTGGACAGTGAAGCTTTCTTT.

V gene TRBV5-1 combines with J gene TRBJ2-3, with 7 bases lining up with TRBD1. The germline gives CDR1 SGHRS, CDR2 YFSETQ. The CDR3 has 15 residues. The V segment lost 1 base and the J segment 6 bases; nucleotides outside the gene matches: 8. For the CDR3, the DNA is TGCGCCAGCAGCTTGAGGGCCCCACAGGGGGATACGCAGTATTTT. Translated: CASSLRAPQGDTQYF.

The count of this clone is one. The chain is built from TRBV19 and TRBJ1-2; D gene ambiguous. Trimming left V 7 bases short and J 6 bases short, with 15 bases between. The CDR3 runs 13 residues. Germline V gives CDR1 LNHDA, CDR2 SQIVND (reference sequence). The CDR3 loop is CASTFTRRDGYTF. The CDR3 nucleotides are TGTGCCAGTACTTTCACACGGAGGGATGGCTACACCTTC.

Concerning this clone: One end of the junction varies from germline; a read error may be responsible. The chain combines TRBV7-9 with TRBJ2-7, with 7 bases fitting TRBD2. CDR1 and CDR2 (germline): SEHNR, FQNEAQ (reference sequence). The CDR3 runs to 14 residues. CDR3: CSSSSPSGNYEQYF. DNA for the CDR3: TGTTCCAGCAGCTCCCCTAGCGGCAACTACGAGCAGTACTTC.

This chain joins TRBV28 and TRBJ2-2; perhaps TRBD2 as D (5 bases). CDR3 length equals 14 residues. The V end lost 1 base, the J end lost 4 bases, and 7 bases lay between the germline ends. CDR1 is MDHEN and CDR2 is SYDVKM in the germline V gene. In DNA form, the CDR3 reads TGTGCCAGCAGTTTATTCGAGGGCACCGGGGAGCTGTTTTTT. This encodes CASSLFEGTGELFF. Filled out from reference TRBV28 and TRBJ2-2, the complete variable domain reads DVKVTQSSRYLVKRTGEKVFLECVQDMDHENMFWYRQDPGLGLRLIYFSYDVKMKEKGDIPEGYSVSREKKERFSLILESASTNQTSMYLCASSLFEGTGELFFGEGSRLTVL.

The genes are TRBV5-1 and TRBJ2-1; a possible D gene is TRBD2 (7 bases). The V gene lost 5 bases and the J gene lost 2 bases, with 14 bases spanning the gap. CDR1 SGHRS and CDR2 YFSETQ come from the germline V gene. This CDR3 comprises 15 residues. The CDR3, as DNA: TGCGCCAGCAGGGGGGGGCAGGGGCCCTACAATGAGCAGTTCTTC. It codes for CASRGGQGPYNEQFF.

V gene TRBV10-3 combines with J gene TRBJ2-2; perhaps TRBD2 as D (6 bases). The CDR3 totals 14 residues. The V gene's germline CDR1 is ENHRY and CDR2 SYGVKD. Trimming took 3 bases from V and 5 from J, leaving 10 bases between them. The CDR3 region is CAISDGGRTGELFF. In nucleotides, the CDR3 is TGTGCCATCAGTGATGGGGGGAGGACCGGGGAGCTGTTTTTT.

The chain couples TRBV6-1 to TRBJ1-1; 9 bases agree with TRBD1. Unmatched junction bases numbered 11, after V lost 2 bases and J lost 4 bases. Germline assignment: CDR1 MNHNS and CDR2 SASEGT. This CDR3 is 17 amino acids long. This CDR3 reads CASSEYRDRVWGTEAFF. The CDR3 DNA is TGTGCCAGCAGTGAATACCGGGACAGGGTGTGGGGCACTGAAGCTTTCTTT.